This T cell receptor (beta chain) was captured in a study of control samples from healthy donors and cancer patients. CDR3 length equals 11 residues. Trimming stripped 7 bases from V and 8 bases from J, with 11 bases between. Germline CDR1 reads SNHLY; CDR2 reads FYNNEI. Clones were read by immunoSEQ multiplex PCR, and TCRdb kept only the in-frame ones, dropping some. The sample holds roughly 49,000 clones; just over 90% are singletons and the top ten take around 0.8%. The sequence was collected from a man aged 30-40 years with colorectal cancer. Material for sequencing was PBMCs. The V call is TRBV2, the J call TRBJ1-2; no reliable D call. This CDR3 reads CASIFYQGYTF. The CDR3 nucleotides are TGTGCCAGCATCTTTTATCAGGGCTACACCTTC.